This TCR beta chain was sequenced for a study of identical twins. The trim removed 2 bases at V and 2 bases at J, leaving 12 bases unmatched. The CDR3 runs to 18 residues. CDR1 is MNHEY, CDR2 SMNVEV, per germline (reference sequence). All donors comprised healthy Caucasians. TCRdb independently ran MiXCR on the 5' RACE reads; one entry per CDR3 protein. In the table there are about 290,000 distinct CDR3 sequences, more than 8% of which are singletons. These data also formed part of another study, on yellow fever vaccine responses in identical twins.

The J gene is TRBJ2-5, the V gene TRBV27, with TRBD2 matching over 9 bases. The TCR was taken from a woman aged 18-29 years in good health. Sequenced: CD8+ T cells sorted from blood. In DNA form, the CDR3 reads TGTGCCAGCAGTTTAACAATAGCGGGGGCAACGAGGCAAGAGACCCAGTACTTC. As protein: CASSLTIAGATRQETQYF.